One sample yielded the 10 T cell receptor beta chains listed below, sequenced in a study of early stage breast cancer tumors. The protocol was immunoSEQ multiplex PCR, while the TCRdb copy is restricted to in-frame clones and leaves out a portion. The sample lists tens of thousands of clones; roughly three quarters were seen once. Sequencing was performed on blood. The receptors here all came from a person between 60 and 69 years old with breast cancer.

The rearrangement uses TRBV7-2 and TRBJ2-2; D unresolved. Germline V gene lookup returns CDR1 SGHTA and CDR2 FQGNSA. This CDR3 spans 16 amino acids. Trimming left V 4 bases short and J 7 bases short, with 19 bases between. This CDR3 reads CASSSNSRTVGGELFF. The CDR3 DNA is TGTGCCAGCAGCTCAAACAGCAGGACGGTCGGCGGGGAGCTGTTTTTT.

The CDR3 region has the DNA TGTGCCAGTAGTCCCCGGCTCCTAGGGGAGACCCAGTACTTC. This sequence encodes CASSPRLLGETQYF. The rearrangement joins TRBV19 to TRBJ2-5; D not certain. The CDR3 sequence is 14 residues long. Germline loops: CDR1 LNHDA, CDR2 SQIVND (reference sequence). Between the trimmed V and J ends, which lost 5 bases and 5 bases, there was a span of 15 bases.

The rearrangement joins TRBV9 to TRBJ1-1; the D is unclear. The CDR3 spans 15 residues. Germline CDR1 and CDR2: SGDLS and YYNGEE. Trimming took 0 bases from V and 11 from J, leaving 20 bases between them. The DNA for the CDR3 is TGTGCCAGCAGCGTAGATATGCTAGCCACATCTCGGGCTTTCTTT. This translates into CASSVDMLATSRAFF.

V is TRBV5-4 and J is TRBJ2-3, with D hard to call. V was cut by 0 bases and J by 0 bases, with 11 bases left in between. Germline CDR1 reads SGHNT; CDR2 reads YYREEE (reference sequence). The CDR3 length is 16 residues. For the CDR3, the DNA is TGTGCCAGCAGCTTGGACCGAGTTACTAGCACAGATACGCAGTATTTT. Amino acids: CASSLDRVTSTDTQYF.

This clone was observed a handful of times. Within the sample, other DNA sequences also encode this same CDR3. The V call is TRBV11-3, the J call TRBJ1-1, with D hard to call. Trimming pared 1 base from V and 1 base from J, leaving 4 bases between. This CDR3 has 13 residues. Germline loops: CDR1 SGHNT, CDR2 YENEEA. The CDR3 region has the DNA TGTGCCAGCAGCTTAGGGGGGAACACTGAAGCTTTCTTT. Protein: CASSLGGNTEAFF.

This clone was observed a few times. The CDR3 DNA follows: TGTGCCAGCAGTCCCGGGCCCTTTGGAGACAATGAGCAGTTCTTC. Its protein is CASSPGPFGDNEQFF. The J gene is TRBJ2-1, the V gene TRBV5-4; no definite D call. V gave up 5 bases and J gave up 5 bases, with 17 bases separating them. The CDR3 is 15 residues long. Germline V gene sequence: CDR1 SGHNT, CDR2 YYREEE (reference sequence). Full variable domain (missing parts from reference TRBV5-4 and TRBJ2-1): ETGVTQSPTHLIKTRGQQVTLRCSSQSGHNTVSWYQQALGQGPQFIFQYYREEENGRGNFPPRFSGLQFPNYSSELNVNALELDDSALYLCASSPGPFGDNEQFFGPGTRLTVL.

CDR3 loop: CASNAGDEQFF. The CDR3 nucleotides read TGTGCCAGCAACGCAGGAGATGAGCAGTTCTTC. The rearrangement uses TRBV6-5 and TRBJ2-1; D is ambiguous. The CDR3 runs to 11 residues. V lost 7 bases and J 8 bases, leaving 9 bases between the germline ends. Germline V lookup: CDR1 MNHEY, CDR2 SVGAGI.

J is TRBJ2-5 and V is TRBV10-3; D may match TRBD1 or TRBD2 (6 bases each). V lost 6 bases, J lost 5 bases, and 10 bases lay in between. CDR1 and CDR2 from the germline V gene are ENHRY and SYGVKD. CDR3 length: 12 residues. This chain's CDR3 is CAIREGDETQYF. CDR3 DNA: TGTGCCATCAGGGAGGGGGACGAGACCCAGTACTTC.

This clone was counted between two and nine times. CDR3 amino acids: CSVVNTDTQYF. The CDR3 coding sequence is TGCAGCGTTGTAAACACAGATACGCAGTATTTT. The rearrangement links TRBV29-1 to TRBJ2-3; D uncertain. The length of the CDR3 is 11 residues. Germline CDR1 is SQVTM and CDR2 is ANQGSEA. The germline V and J ends were trimmed by 4 bases and 2 bases, with 4 bases remaining between them.

The chain is built from TRBV7-3 and TRBJ2-7, with D perhaps matching TRBD1 or TRBD2 (6 bases each). The germline V gene has CDR1 SGHTA and CDR2 FQGTGA. The CDR3 covers 15 residues. Trimming removed 8 bases at V and 3 bases at J, with 20 bases between. The CDR3 DNA sequence: TGTGCCAGCGCCCTTGGGGGGACATATTTCTACGAGCAGTACTTC. It translates to CASALGGTYFYEQYF.